This note documents a single T cell receptor (beta chain) sequence. The antigen is not known. TCR alpha and beta CDR3 regions were amplified from RNA using iRepertoire nested multiplex PCR. TCRdb fed the multiplex PCR reads into MiXCR, producing one record per CDR3 protein. The sample includes some 180,000 distinct CDR3 sequences, roughly a third of them seen just once. The data originate from a study of glioma-infiltrating T cells. Whole-study results and caveats: Above-expected tissue-blood divergence occurred in all gliomas, most in low-grade ones. Tissue and blood shared very few CDR3 sequences.

V gave up 8 bases and J gave up 0 bases, with 14 bases separating them. The CDR3 extends over 14 amino acids. Germline lookup yields CDR1 SNHLY and CDR2 FYNNEI. The sample comprised glioma tissue, nonneoplastic brain tissue, or PBMCs (not recorded which). The V gene is TRBV2, the J gene TRBJ2-7; perhaps TRBD1 as D (5 bases). The receptor's source is a human donor with low-grade glioma or glioblastoma, undergoing nonglioma brain surgery, or in good health (not recorded which). CDR3 protein: CASRSRTNSYEQYF. The DNA for the CDR3 is TGTGCCAGCCGCAGTCGGACAAACTCCTACGAGCAGTACTTC.